The T cell receptor (beta chain) under discussion was sequenced for a study of blood T cell repertoires in COVID-19. Study at large: Collection of acute and convalescent COVID-19 samples took place in the United States, Italy and Spain. Sources were T cells, B-cell-depleted T cells, or PBMCs; the material itself was cDNA or gDNA.

As processed by the authors: Reference gene primer amplification in the assay estimated nucleated cell counts. Only in-frame clones appear in the TCRdb table, and some are missing; sequencing was by immunoSEQ multiplex PCR. That table supplies the V and J calls and clone size; D and trimming were determined from the DNA. The top ten hold over 2% of the sample, which has hundreds of thousands of clones, roughly 87% seen once. CDR1 MNHEY and CDR2 SVGEGT come from the germline V gene. The V end was cut by 4 bases, the J end by 8 bases, with 17 bases between. The CDR3 sequence is 14 residues long. J is TRBJ1-1 and V is TRBV6-2 or TRBV6-3, with D maybe TRBD1 (5 bases). The specimen sequenced was peripheral blood. This TCR came from a woman between 50 and 59 years old who had recovered from COVID-19. CDR3 sequence (DNA): TGTGCCAGCAGTTCCGGGGGTGGCGGAAAAGAAGCTTTCTTT. Its translation: CASSSGGGGKEAFF.